This is a list of T cell receptor beta chains from one sample in a study of early T cells in non-severe SARS-CoV-2 infection. Each CDR3 protein is one row after TCRdb ran MiXCR on the 5' RACE reads. The table lists more than 95,000 distinct CDR3 sequences, 14% to 15% of them singletons. Sequenced: whole blood. Receptors originate from an adult who was a healthcare worker with PCR-confirmed SARS-CoV-2 infection or an uninfected control (not recorded which). Both conserved end residues are part of each CDR3. A D gene is named only where the DNA matches it firmly. Clone size, where shown, is once, few, many, or a class for clones that have expanded.

d_call,j_call,v_call,clone_size,cdr3_nt,cdr3_aa
NA,TRBJ2-2,TRBV4-1,NA,TGCGCCAGCAGACGAACGACAGGTTTAGTTGGATTGGCCGGGGAGCTGTTTTTT,CASRRTTGLVGLAGELFF
NA,TRBJ1-4,TRBV4-2,few,TGTGCCAGCAGCCAAGATTTGGAGGGGTCTGAAAAACTGTTTTTT,CASSQDLEGSEKLFF
NA,TRBJ2-5,TRBV29-1,few,TGCAGCGTTGAGACGTCGTTAGAGACCCAGTACTTC,CSVETSLETQYF
NA,TRBJ1-3,TRBV30,few,TGTGCCTGGAGTGCGAACTCTGGAAACACCATATATTTT,CAWSANSGNTIYF
NA,TRBJ2-3,TRBV2,few,TGTGCCTCCGCCCAGGAAGATACGCAGTATTTT,CASAQEDTQYF
NA,TRBJ2-5,TRBV11-3,NA,TGTGCCAGCAGCTTGAATCCTGGTCTCGAGACCCAGTACTTC,CASSLNPGLETQYF
NA,TRBJ1-5,TRBV12-3/TRBV12-4,few,TGTGCCAGCAGGAGGAGCGGGAATCAGCCCCAGCATTTT,CASRRSGNQPQHF
TRBD1,TRBJ2-7,TRBV5-5,NA,TGTGCCAGCAGGCAGGTTGACAGGGTCTCCCGGGAGCAGTACTTC,CASRQVDRVSREQYF
TRBD2,TRBJ2-1,TRBV12-3/TRBV12-4,few,TGTGCCAGCAGCCTAGCGGGGGGGAGCTCCTACAATGAGCAGTTCTTC,CASSLAGGSSYNEQFF
NA,TRBJ2-5,TRBV20-1,NA,TGCAGTGCCCGAGGGGCAGACCAAGAGACCCAGTACTTC,CSARGADQETQYF
NA,TRBJ1-5,TRBV19,few,TGTGCCAGTAGGACAGGATACGGCCCCCAGCATTTT,CASRTGYGPQHF
TRBD1,TRBJ1-2,TRBV6-2/TRBV6-3,few,TGTGCCAGCACTCCCGGGACAGCCTATGGCTACACCTTC,CASTPGTAYGYTF
NA,TRBJ2-2,TRBV30,NA,TGTGCCTGGGATTACACCGGGGAGCTGTTTTTT,CAWDYTGELFF
NA,TRBJ1-1,TRBV5-6,few,TGTGCCAGCAGCTTGCCAGGGCAGACTGAAGCTTTCTTT,CASSLPGQTEAFF
NA,TRBJ1-5,TRBV18,many,TGTGCCAGCTCACCAGGGACGGGCAATTTTGAGCCCCAGCATTTT,CASSPGTGNFEPQHF
TRBD1,TRBJ1-1,TRBV30,few,TGTGCCTGGAGTCTAAAGGGGGCAGATCAGGCTTTCTTT,CAWSLKGADQAFF
NA,TRBJ2-1,TRBV6-1,few,TGTGCCAGCAGTTTGAAGATCGGGGGCCCCGGCGATGAGCAGTTCTTC,CASSLKIGGPGDEQFF
NA,TRBJ1-5,TRBV10-3,few,TGTGCCATCAGTGCCAGGGAGGGCAATCAGCCCCAGCATTTT,CAISAREGNQPQHF
NA,TRBJ2-1,TRBV3-1,NA,TGTGCCAGCAGCCAAGTTTGGACTACCTACAATGAGCAGTTCTTC,CASSQVWTTYNEQFF
NA,TRBJ1-1,TRBV4-1,NA,TGCGCCAGCAGCCAAGCGTCGGGTATGAACACTGAAGCTTTCTTT,CASSQASGMNTEAFF
TRBD2,TRBJ2-1,TRBV7-8,NA,TGTGCCAGCAGCTCCGGGACTAGCGGTGAGCAGTTCTTC,CASSSGTSGEQFF
TRBD2,TRBJ2-1,TRBV5-1,many,TGCGCCAGCAGCTTGGGGAGCGGGGGCCACAATGAGCAGTTCTTC,CASSLGSGGHNEQFF
TRBD1,TRBJ2-1,TRBV10-3,few,TGTGCCGCTTCCGGGACAGGGATTTGGGAGCAGTTCTTC,CAASGTGIWEQFF
TRBD2,TRBJ2-5,TRBV7-8,few,TGTGCCAGCAGCTCCGTGCGACTAGCGGGGTCTAGGAGGCAAGAGACCCAGTACTTC,CASSSVRLAGSRRQETQYF
NA,TRBJ2-1,TRBV12-3/TRBV12-4,few,TGTGCCAGCAGTACCCTGGGGCATGAGCAGTTCTTC,CASSTLGHEQFF
TRBD1,TRBJ2-7,TRBV5-5,few,TGTGCCAGCAGCTTGGCGGTTTCAGGGGGCTCCTACGAGCAGTACTTC,CASSLAVSGGSYEQYF
NA,TRBJ2-2,TRBV6-6,few,TGTGCCAGCAGTCGCAGAAACAGACTAGAGCGTACCGGGGAGCTGTTTTTT,CASSRRNRLERTGELFF
NA,TRBJ1-5,TRBV10-3,NA,TGTGCCATCAGTGTAGGTGAGAATCAGCCCCAGCATTTT,CAISVGENQPQHF
TRBD1,TRBJ2-1,TRBV24-1,NA,TGTGCCACCAGTGACTCCGGACAGGGGGCATCTTACAATGAGCAGTTCTTC,CATSDSGQGASYNEQFF
NA,TRBJ1-1,TRBV28,many,TGTGCCAGCAGTTTATCCGGAGCCGACGGGACTGAAGCTTTCTTT,CASSLSGADGTEAFF
TRBD1,TRBJ1-4,TRBV5-5,NA,TGTGCCAGCAGCTTGACAGGGGTAGACGAAAAACTGTTTTTT,CASSLTGVDEKLFF
TRBD1,TRBJ1-6,TRBV20-1,NA,TGCAGTGCTAAGGACAGGGGGTGGTCACCCCTCCACTTT,CSAKDRGWSPLHF
NA,TRBJ2-1,TRBV7-8,NA,TGTGCCAGCAGCTTAGTGGGCGATGAGCAGTTCTTC,CASSLVGDEQFF
NA,TRBJ2-4,TRBV7-9,NA,TGTGCCAGCAGCCGTAGCACAATGGAAAACATTCAGTACTTC,CASSRSTMENIQYF
NA,TRBJ1-2,TRBV18,few,TGTGCCAGCTCCCCAGGACAGCCCGCTAACTATGGCTACACCTTC,CASSPGQPANYGYTF
NA,TRBJ1-2,TRBV5-6,few,TGTGCCAGCAGCTCTCCAGGGAGGGATGGCTACACCTTC,CASSSPGRDGYTF
TRBD2,TRBJ2-3,TRBV7-9,few,TGTGCCACCGGGAGGGGCTCAGATACGCAGTATTTT,CATGRGSDTQYF
NA,TRBJ2-5,TRBV29-1,few,TGCAGCGTTCTCTTACCCCCGGAGACCCAGTACTTC,CSVLLPPETQYF
NA,TRBJ1-1,TRBV7-9,few,TGTGCCAGCAGCTTAGGAGGGGTGAACACTGAAGCTTTCTTT,CASSLGGVNTEAFF
TRBD2,TRBJ2-7,TRBV4-1,NA,TGCGCCAGCAGCCAACGGGAGGGGAGCTCCTACGAGCAGTACTTC,CASSQREGSSYEQYF
NA,TRBJ2-5,TRBV20-1,few,TGCAGTGTGGCCCAAGAGACCCAGTACTTC,CSVAQETQYF
NA,TRBJ1-1,TRBV10-3,NA,TGTGCCATCAGTGAGTCGCCAGAGAACACTGAAGCTTTCTTT,CAISESPENTEAFF
NA,TRBJ2-1,TRBV30,few,TGTGCCTGGATACCGGGAAGTGGTGGGCGGGGATACAATGAGCAGTTCTTC,CAWIPGSGGRGYNEQFF
TRBD2,TRBJ2-7,TRBV30,few,TGTGCCTGGAGTGTTCGGCGGGAGATTTTTTACGAGCAGTACTTC,CAWSVRREIFYEQYF
TRBD2,TRBJ2-7,TRBV7-8,NA,TGTGCCAGCAGACTAGCGGGGGCCTACGAGCAGTACTTC,CASRLAGAYEQYF
TRBD1,TRBJ2-2,TRBV13,NA,TGTGCCAGCAGCTCCCGGACAGGGAAGGCCGGGGAGCTGTTTTTT,CASSSRTGKAGELFF
TRBD1,TRBJ1-2,TRBV19,NA,TGTGCCAGTAGTACCCAGGGGGGCTCCGCTAACTATGGCTACACCTTC,CASSTQGGSANYGYTF
NA,TRBJ2-7,TRBV5-6,few,TGTGCCAGCAGCTTGGAGAGGATCGGATACGAGCAGTACTTC,CASSLERIGYEQYF
NA,TRBJ1-5,TRBV11-2,few,TGTGCCAGCAGCTTGGACCGGAACAATCAGCCCCAGCATTTT,CASSLDRNNQPQHF
NA,TRBJ1-1,TRBV5-1,NA,TGCGCCAGCAGCCCTATCACGCTAAACACTGAAGCTTTCTTT,CASSPITLNTEAFF
NA,TRBJ1-5,TRBV6-2/TRBV6-3,many,TGTGCCAGCAGTATTTTGAATCAGCCCCAGCATTTT,CASSILNQPQHF
NA,TRBJ1-1,TRBV29-1,many,TGCAGCGTAAAGGGGTCGGTCACTGAAGCTTTCTTT,CSVKGSVTEAFF